This entry lists 23 T cell receptor beta chains sequenced from one sample in a study of Ad26.COV2.S vaccination and SARS-CoV-2 variants. Clones were sequenced by immunoSEQ multiplex PCR, and TCRdb holds only the in-frame ones, with some missing. Of about 680,000 clones listed, 80% to 90% were seen once; the top ten hold over 1.3%. This sample's treatment: 19 received Ad26.COV2.S at low or high dose, single or two shots; about 5 received placebo; per-sample allocation not given. After the first vaccine or placebo injection, samples were drawn on day 63. This specimen was peripheral blood, taken in a trial of Ad26.COV2.S vaccine versus placebo. The receptors were sampled from a person aged 18-65 years who received the Ad26.COV2.S COVID-19 vaccine or a placebo.

This clone appeared a single time. V and J are TRBV7-3 and TRBJ1-1; D is possibly TRBD1 (6 bases). Trimming took 2 bases from V and 5 from J, leaving 18 bases between them. The CDR3 sequence is 16 residues long. Germline V gives CDR1 SGHTA, CDR2 FQGTGA. The CDR3 DNA follows: TGTGCCAGCAGCTTAGGGCAGGCCAGGGGCGGAACTGAAGCTTTCTTT. Translated: CASSLGQARGGTEAFF.

The V and J genes are TRBV7-2 and TRBJ2-2; D remains ambiguous. The CDR3 sequence is 13 residues long. CDR1 and CDR2 (germline): SGHTA, FQGNSA. V shed 11 bases and J shed 2 bases, with 12 bases lying between them. The CDR3 DNA sequence: TGTGCCGACCGGACGGATAACACCGGGGAGCTGTTTTTT. Translating it yields CADRTDNTGELFF. Drawing the rest from reference TRBV7-2 and TRBJ2-2, the complete variable domain is GAGVSQSPSNKVTEKGKDVELRCDPISGHTALYWYRQSLGQGLEFLIYFQGNSAPDKSGLPSDRFSAERTGGSVSTLTIQRTQQEDSAVYLCADRTDNTGELFFGEGSRLTVL.

The chain is built from TRBV7-6 and TRBJ2-1, with D perhaps matching TRBD1 (6 bases). The CDR3 is 13 amino acids. CDR1 is SGHVS and CDR2 is FNYEAQ in the germline V gene. Trimming pared 8 bases from V and 6 bases from J, leaving 14 bases between. The CDR3 loop is CASRPQGLNEQFF. Written as DNA, the CDR3 is TGTGCCAGCCGCCCACAGGGTCTCAATGAGCAGTTCTTC.

DNA of the CDR3: TGTGCCAGCAGTTACACGACAGCTGGAAACACCATATATTTT. It encodes CASSYTTAGNTIYF. The chain carries TRBV6-2 or TRBV6-3 and TRBJ1-3, with D tentatively TRBD1 (5 bases). The germline gives CDR1 MNHEY, CDR2 SVGEGT. Trimming removed 2 bases from V and 2 bases from J, with 7 bases in between. This CDR3 is built from 14 residues.

This clone has a handful of counts. The V and J genes are TRBV11-2 and TRBJ2-2, with TRBD1 identical over 9 bases. V lost 3 bases and J lost 4; bases outside the gene matches: 6. Germline loops: CDR1 SGHAT, CDR2 FQNNGV. This CDR3 has 16 amino acids. CDR3 sequence: CASSFTGGTGTGELFF. The CDR3 DNA is TGTGCCAGCAGCTTCACAGGGGGCACAGGCACCGGGGAGCTGTTTTTT. The variable domain in full, with the rest retrieved from reference TRBV11-2 and TRBJ2-2, is EAGVAQSPRYKIIEKRQSVAFWCNPISGHATLYWYQQILGQGPKLLIQFQNNGVVDDSQLPKDRFSAERLKGVDSTLKIQPAKLEDSAVYLCASSFTGGTGTGELFFGEGSRLTVL.

The V and J genes are TRBV12-3 or TRBV12-4 and TRBJ1-5, with TRBD1 matching 8 bases. This CDR3 contains 13 residues. The V gene end was trimmed by 6 bases and the J gene end by 5 bases; junction bases not matched to a gene: 3. CDR3 loop: CASSRGQDQPQHF. The CDR3 bases are TGTGCCAGCAGCCGGGGACAGGATCAGCCCCAGCATTTT.

The chain employs TRBV18 and TRBJ2-2; no clear D. CDR1 and CDR2 from the germline V gene are KGHSH and LQKENI. V was clipped by 4 bases and J by 3 bases, with 12 bases between them. The CDR3 contains 15 residues. This chain's CDR3 is CASSQSLTDTGELFF. CDR3 bases: TGTGCCAGCTCACAAAGTCTTACCGACACCGGGGAGCTGTTTTTT.

V usage is TRBV5-6 and J usage is TRBJ2-7; D remains ambiguous. Germline CDR1 SGHDT, CDR2 YYEEEE. The CDR3 spans 15 residues. Trimming pared 2 bases from V and 0 bases from J, leaving 12 bases between. The CDR3 nucleotides are TGTGCCAGCAGCTTAGTTGACATGAGCTCCTACGAGCAGTACTTC. Encoded protein: CASSLVDMSSYEQYF.

This sequence joins TRBV6-5 and TRBJ2-7, with D possibly TRBD1 on 6 matching bases. CDR3 length equals 14 residues. The ends were cut back, 4 bases at V and 1 base at J, with 11 bases in the middle. The germline CDR1 and CDR2 sequences are MNHEY and SVGAGI. The CDR3 coding sequence is TGTGCCAGCAGTTCCCGGACAGAGTCCTACGAGCAGTACTTC. Residues: CASSSRTESYEQYF.

This sequence joins TRBV7-9 and TRBJ2-1, with 8 positions matching TRBD1. The germline V gene encodes CDR1 SEHNR and CDR2 FQNEAQ (reference sequence). Losses at the gene ends were 5 bases for V and 5 bases for J; bases not matched to a gene: 11. This CDR3 is built from 16 residues. The CDR3 coding sequence is TGTGCCAGCAGCCGCCCGACAGGGGTGGTCGACAATGAGCAGTTCTTC. It translates to CASSRPTGVVDNEQFF.

DNA for the CDR3: TGTGCCAGCAGTCGTCAGAGCACTGAAGCTTTCTTT. Its translation is CASSRQSTEAFF. The V call is TRBV6-2 or TRBV6-3, the J call TRBJ1-1; D ambiguous. V was pared by 5 bases and J by 4 bases, with 8 bases between. The CDR3 covers 12 residues. Germline V gene lookup returns CDR1 MNHEY and CDR2 SVGEGT.

The rearrangement uses TRBV6-6 and TRBJ2-7; no definite D call. The V and J ends lost 2 bases and 1 base respectively, with 6 bases between them. This CDR3 contains 13 residues. Germline V gives CDR1 MNHNY, CDR2 SVGAGI (reference sequence). In nucleotides, the CDR3 is TGTGCCAGCAGTTACAGATGGTCCTACGAGCAGTACTTC. Translating gives CASSYRWSYEQYF.

This clone occurred once. V and J are TRBV7-9 and TRBJ1-2, with 7 bases fitting TRBD1. The V segment lost 2 bases and the J segment 0 bases; nucleotides outside the gene matches: 9. The CDR3 consists of 17 residues. Germline values: CDR1 SEHNR, CDR2 FQNEAQ (reference sequence). The CDR3 spells CASSLMDGRGTNYGYTF. CDR3 nucleotide sequence: TGTGCCAGCAGCTTAATGGACGGCAGGGGGACTAACTATGGCTACACCTTC.

This sequence joins TRBV6-6 and TRBJ2-3; D might be TRBD2 (6 bases). Germline V gene data show CDR1 as MNHNY and CDR2 as SVGAGI (reference sequence). The germline V and J ends were trimmed by 5 bases and 5 bases, with 20 bases remaining between them. The CDR3 is 16 residues long. CDR3 coding DNA: TGTGCCAGCAGTCCACTAGCCGGGGAACCACAAGATACGCAGTATTTT. It yields the protein CASSPLAGEPQDTQYF.

The chain links TRBV7-9 to TRBJ2-5; TRBD2 matches at 9 bases. Losses at the gene ends were 3 bases for V and 4 bases for J; bases not matched to a gene: 9. Germline CDR1 is SEHNR and CDR2 is FQNEAQ (reference sequence). The length of the CDR3 is 16 residues. CDR3 amino acids: CASSFAGGRDRETQYF. In nucleotides, the CDR3 is TGTGCCAGCAGCTTCGCGGGGGGGCGGGACAGAGAGACCCAGTACTTC.

The chain employs TRBV9 and TRBJ1-4; TRBD1 is a possible D gene (6 bases). V was trimmed by 3 bases and J by 8 bases, leaving 17 bases between them. The CDR3 runs to 15 residues. Germline V lookup: CDR1 SGDLS, CDR2 YYNGEE. Written as DNA, the CDR3 is TGTGCCAGCAGCGCACAGACGGGGGCTCGGGAAAAACTGTTTTTT. Its protein product is CASSAQTGAREKLFF.

The count of this clone is one. This chain joins TRBV24-1 and TRBJ2-2; possibly TRBD1 for D (5 bases). The CDR3 sequence is 15 residues long. The V gene's germline CDR1 is KGHDR and CDR2 SFDVKD. Trimming pared 4 bases from V and 6 bases from J, leaving 14 bases between. CDR3 in amino acids: CATSEGIWGPGELFF. Here the CDR3 DNA reads TGTGCCACCAGTGAGGGGATATGGGGCCCCGGGGAGCTGTTTTTT.

This clone was seen more than once but under ten times. The chain links TRBV25-1 to TRBJ2-1; possibly TRBD2 for D (6 bases). The V end was cut by 5 bases, the J end by 2 bases, with 10 bases between. The CDR3 runs to 14 residues. The germline CDR1 and CDR2 sequences are MGHDK and SYGVNS. CDR3 sequence reads: CASSRESPYNEQFF. The CDR3 nucleotides read TGTGCCAGCAGTCGGGAGTCCCCCTACAATGAGCAGTTCTTC.

The V and J genes are TRBV5-1 and TRBJ2-5; TRBD1 is a possible D gene (6 bases). Germline V gives CDR1 SGHRS, CDR2 YFSETQ. The V end was cut by 3 bases, the J end by 4 bases, with 19 bases between. This CDR3 contains 16 residues. This CDR3 reads CASSSGAVRFGETQYF. The DNA of the CDR3 is TGCGCCAGCAGCTCAGGGGCCGTCAGATTTGGAGAGACCCAGTACTTC.

This clone was seen a few times. The chain links TRBV2 to TRBJ1-2; D might be TRBD1 (6 bases). Trimming removed 6 bases at V and 1 base at J, with 12 bases between. Germline V gives CDR1 SNHLY, CDR2 FYNNEI. The CDR3 sequence is 14 residues long. The CDR3 sequence: CASRQGPNNYGYTF. Here the CDR3 DNA reads TGTGCCAGCAGACAGGGCCCCAATAACTATGGCTACACCTTC.

The chain's CDR3 is CATSDRNSYEQYF. In DNA form, the CDR3 reads TGTGCCACCAGTGACCGCAACTCCTACGAGCAGTACTTC. The chain employs TRBV24-1 and TRBJ2-7, with D uncertain. The germline V gene has CDR1 KGHDR and CDR2 SFDVKD. Trimming left V 4 bases short and J 0 bases short, with 6 bases between. This CDR3 spans 13 amino acids.

The chain couples TRBV6-5 to TRBJ1-1; possible D gene TRBD1, 5 bases. CDR3 length equals 15 residues. The V and J ends lost 2 bases and 1 base respectively, with 11 bases between them. CDR1 is MNHEY, CDR2 SVGAGI, per germline. CDR3 amino acids: CASSYRGRPNTEAFF. In DNA, the CDR3 is TGTGCCAGCAGTTACAGGGGCAGGCCGAACACTGAAGCTTTCTTT.

The rearrangement uses TRBV6-6 and TRBJ1-1, with D unresolved. Germline CDR1 is MNHNY and CDR2 is SVGAGI (reference sequence). V lost 4 bases to trimming and J lost 4 bases, with 7 bases between them. The CDR3 has 12 residues. CDR3 in DNA: TGTGCCAGCAGTTCCCCGGTCACTGAAGCTTTCTTT. Translated: CASSSPVTEAFF.